The 30 T cell receptor beta chains in this list originate from one sample, sequenced in a study of T cells expressing NK-cell markers. From its re-call of the 5' RACE reads, TCRdb lists each CDR3 protein once, without DNA. The ten top clones account for approximately 0.41%, within a sample of some 280,000 distinct CDR3 sequences. Sequenced: blood T cells: a sorted CD56 or NKG2C T cell subset, CD4+ or CD8+ T cells, or bulk PBMC T cells (not recorded which). These receptors originate from a man aged 18 to 29 in good health.

This CDR3 is CASSLRASSSSGANVLTF. The rearrangement links TRBV4-3 to TRBJ2-6; the TCRdb call, TRBD2, lacks DNA for checking. CDR3 size: 18 residues. CDR1 is LGHNA and CDR2 is YSLEER in the germline V gene.

This chain links TRBV5-1 with TRBJ2-3. CDR3 size: 13 residues. Germline assignment: CDR1 SGHRS and CDR2 YFSETQ. CDR3 amino acids: CASSLAGEDTQYF. Combining the CDR3 with reference TRBV5-1 and TRBJ2-3 gives the whole variable domain KAGVTQTPRYLIKTRGQQVTLSCSPISGHRSVSWYQQTPGQGLQFLFEYFSETQRNKGNFPGRFSGRQFSNSRSEMNVSTLELGDSALYLCASSLAGEDTQYFGPGTRLTVL.

J is TRBJ2-3 and V is TRBV2; the TRBD2 assignment by TCRdb is unverifiable without DNA. Germline V gene sequence: CDR1 SNHLY, CDR2 FYNNEI. The CDR3 runs to 14 residues. CDR3: CASIKRGGTDTQYF.

The CDR3 spells CASSLSTLRRLFF. The chain recombines TRBV27 with TRBJ1-4; TCRdb calls TRBD1, which cannot be checked without DNA. CDR1 and CDR2 from the germline V gene are MNHEY and SMNVEV (reference sequence). The CDR3 covers 13 residues.

CDR3 region: CASSSFPGQANQETYEQYF. The chain employs TRBV12-3 or TRBV12-4 and TRBJ2-7; the D call of TRBD1 rests on TCRdb alone, since no DNA is present to check it. The CDR3 is 19 amino acids.

This chain connects TRBV20-1 to TRBJ2-1; no DNA is available, so the TRBD1 call from TCRdb remains unchecked. The germline V gene has CDR1 DFQATT and CDR2 SNEGSKA (reference sequence). The CDR3 runs 13 residues. CDR3 protein: CSARTGGRNEQFF.

CDR3: CASSYREQLYNEQFF. The chain links TRBV5-5 to TRBJ2-1; the TCRdb call, TRBD1, lacks DNA for checking. The germline V gene has CDR1 SGHKS and CDR2 YYEKEE (reference sequence). The CDR3 has 15 amino acids.

The V call is TRBV28, the J call TRBJ2-1; the D gene TCRdb calls, TRBD2, cannot be checked with no DNA. This CDR3 contains 19 residues. In germline, CDR1 is MDHEN, CDR2 SYDVKM. CDR3 sequence reads: CASSFVGLAGSRGPNEQFF.

The chain recombines TRBV12-3 or TRBV12-4 with TRBJ1-2; TCRdb proposes TRBD1, but this gene call is untestable without DNA. There are 14 residues in the CDR3. CDR3 loop: CASSGQRSNYGYTF.

The chain carries TRBV20-1 and TRBJ1-5. The V gene's germline CDR1 is DFQATT and CDR2 SNEGSKA (reference sequence). CDR3 length: 14 residues. The CDR3 region is CSARDTAYNQPQHF.

The rearrangement uses TRBV6-5 and TRBJ2-6; the D call from TCRdb, TRBD2, cannot be confirmed without DNA. CDR3 size: 17 residues. Looked up from germline, CDR1 is MNHEY and CDR2 is SVGAGI. CDR3 residues: CASRGTSAGSGANVLTF.

This chain uses TRBV20-1 with TRBJ2-3; absent DNA, TCRdb's TRBD2 call cannot be checked. The CDR3 is made up of 16 amino acids. Germline V CDR1 and CDR2: DFQATT, SNEGSKA (reference sequence). CDR3 loop: CSARNSGRGSTDTQYF.

The chain is built from TRBV5-5 and TRBJ2-3; TCRdb's D call of TRBD1 is untestable without DNA. This CDR3 is built from 15 residues. The germline gives CDR1 SGHKS, CDR2 YYEKEE (reference sequence). The CDR3: CASSSLTGAGDTQYF.

This chain links TRBV5-1 with TRBJ2-3; as DNA is missing, the TRBD2 call by TCRdb cannot be tested. Looked up from germline, CDR1 is SGHRS and CDR2 is YFSETQ. This CDR3 spans 15 amino acids. The CDR3 region is CASSLGGKLTDTQYF. Using reference TRBV5-1 and TRBJ2-3 for the parts outside the CDR3, the full variable domain is KAGVTQTPRYLIKTRGQQVTLSCSPISGHRSVSWYQQTPGQGLQFLFEYFSETQRNKGNFPGRFSGRQFSNSRSEMNVSTLELGDSALYLCASSLGGKLTDTQYFGPGTRLTVL.

The rearrangement links TRBV27 to TRBJ1-5. The CDR3 spans 13 residues. Germline-derived CDR1 and CDR2 are MNHEY and SMNVEV (reference sequence). CDR3 residues: CASSPLKNQPQHF.

The chain is built from TRBV18 and TRBJ2-5; absent DNA, TCRdb's TRBD2 call cannot be checked. The CDR3 spans 16 residues. Germline lookup yields CDR1 KGHSH and CDR2 LQKENI. The CDR3 region is CASSPLSHGTQETQYF. Based on the CDR3 plus reference TRBV18 and TRBJ2-5, the full variable domain is NAGVMQNPRHLVRRRGQEARLRCSPMKGHSHVYWYRQLPEEGLKFMVYLQKENIIDESGMPKERFSAEFPKEGPSILRIQQVVRGDSAAYFCASSPLSHGTQETQYFGPGTRLLVL.

This chain joins TRBV5-1 and TRBJ2-7; TCRdb returns TRBD2, unconfirmable since there is no DNA. This CDR3 region has 20 residues. Germline V gene data show CDR1 as SGHRS and CDR2 as YFSETQ. The CDR3: CASSLAPTSSGGTFPYEQYF.

V usage is TRBV6-5 and J usage is TRBJ1-1; TCRdb picks TRBD1, but there is no DNA to check that call. The CDR3 totals 14 residues. CDR1 and CDR2 (germline): MNHEY, SVGAGI. The CDR3 sequence: CASSSQPGQGWAFF.

The J gene is TRBJ1-5, the V gene TRBV7-8; TCRdb's D call, TRBD1, is unchecked because there is no DNA. The CDR3 has 14 residues. Germline V gene lookup returns CDR1 SGHVS and CDR2 FQNEAQ. This chain's CDR3 is CASSSRGLGQPQHF.

This sequence joins TRBV20-1 and TRBJ1-1; the TRBD1 assignment by TCRdb is unverifiable without DNA. The V gene's germline CDR1 is DFQATT and CDR2 SNEGSKA (reference sequence). The CDR3 runs to 15 residues. CDR3 residues: CSARQGLWMNTEAFF.

The rearrangement links TRBV19 to TRBJ1-5; the TRBD1 assignment by TCRdb is unverifiable without DNA. From germline, CDR1 is LNHDA and CDR2 SQIVND (reference sequence). The CDR3 contains 14 residues. The CDR3 loop is CASSNRVTDQPQHF.

V usage is TRBV5-4 and J usage is TRBJ1-2; TCRdb outputs TRBD1, but without DNA this stays unchecked. CDR3 length equals 14 residues. Germline V gives CDR1 SGHNT, CDR2 YYREEE (reference sequence). The CDR3 is CASSPPEFGYGYTF.

The chain couples TRBV7-9 to TRBJ2-3; TCRdb selects TRBD2, and the lack of DNA leaves this call unchecked. The CDR3 totals 16 residues. The germline V gene has CDR1 SEHNR and CDR2 FQNEAQ (reference sequence). The CDR3 sequence is CASSLDAGPPTDTQYF.

The chain couples TRBV9 to TRBJ2-3; TCRdb's D gene call, TRBD2, goes unchecked for lack of DNA. This CDR3 comprises 16 residues. The germline V gene encodes CDR1 SGDLS and CDR2 YYNGEE. The chain's CDR3 is CASSAREGRTTDTQYF.

This sequence joins TRBV6-2 or TRBV6-3 and TRBJ1-5; TCRdb's D call of TRBD1 is untestable without DNA. The CDR3 loop spans 15 amino acids. The germline V gene has CDR1 MNHEY and CDR2 SVGEGT. Here the CDR3 reads CASRLSGTGFVPQHF.

The chain joins TRBV6-2 or TRBV6-3 to TRBJ1-5; TCRdb outputs TRBD1, but without DNA this stays unchecked. This CDR3 comprises 22 residues. From germline, CDR1 is MNHEY and CDR2 SVGEGT. The CDR3 spells CASSYSNETDGWRQVSNQPQHF.

The V call is TRBV10-3, the J call TRBJ2-1. This CDR3 comprises 12 residues. Germline V gives CDR1 ENHRY, CDR2 SYGVKD. CDR3 residues: CAISGLDNEQFF.

The chain links TRBV7-2 to TRBJ2-1; absent DNA, TCRdb's TRBD2 call cannot be checked. CDR1 and CDR2 (germline): SGHTA, FQGNSA. The CDR3 runs 14 residues. CDR3 region: CASSLAGGRNEQFF.

The CDR3 here is CSVEGASRYGYTF. This rearrangement joins TRBV29-1 to TRBJ1-2; TCRdb reports TRBD1, a call that lacks DNA to check it against. The germline V gene encodes CDR1 SQVTM and CDR2 ANQGSEA. This CDR3 has 13 amino acids.

The chain is built from TRBV6-5 and TRBJ2-1; TCRdb indicates TRBD2, and absent DNA this call remains unverified. Per germline, CDR1 MNHEY and CDR2 SVGAGI. CDR3 length: 16 amino acids. The CDR3 protein is CASSYSGTRVSGEQFF.